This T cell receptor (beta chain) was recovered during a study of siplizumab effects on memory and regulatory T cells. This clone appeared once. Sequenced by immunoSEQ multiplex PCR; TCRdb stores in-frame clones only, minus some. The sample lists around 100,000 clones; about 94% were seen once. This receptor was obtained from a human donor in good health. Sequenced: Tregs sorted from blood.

This CDR3 is CASSEWEGQHF. In DNA, the CDR3 is TGTGCCAGCAGTGAATGGGAGGGGCAGCATTTT. The chain carries TRBV6-1 and TRBJ1-5, with a possible D match to TRBD1 (5 bases). The V end was cut by 2 bases, the J end by 13 bases, with 9 bases between. The CDR3 length is 11 residues. The germline CDR1 and CDR2 sequences are MNHNS and SASEGT.